Listed below are T cell receptor beta chains from one sample, sequenced in a study of blood T cell repertoires in COVID-19. The table came from immunoSEQ multiplex PCR; TCRdb's copy has only in-frame clones and leaves some out. The data hold some 270,000 clones, with 70% to 85% observed a single time. The sample was peripheral blood. The receptors were sampled from a human donor with COVID-19, enrolled during active disease. The donor label of this sample is uncertain. Each CDR3 is given with its conserved first and last residue. D genes are given only for firm matches. Rows give clone size only sometimes, using once, few, many, or a class for an expanded clone.

- TRBJ1-2 - TRBV5-5 CASSSPGASYGYTF TGTGCCAGCAGCTCGCCGGGAGCCTCCTATGGCTACACCTTC
- TRBJ2-7 once TRBV21-1 CASSPPRCEQYF TGTGCCAGCAGCCCGCCCCGGTGCGAGCAGTACTTC
TRBD2 TRBJ2-3 few TRBV27 CASSLGTSGSQDTQYF TGTGCCAGCAGTTTAGGGACTAGCGGGAGTCAGGATACGCAGTATTTT
TRBD2 TRBJ2-5 - TRBV10-2 CASSAGGAQYF TGCGCCAGCAGTGCGGGGGGGGCCCAGTACTTC
- TRBJ2-7 - TRBV7-9 CASTNPPTGPYEQYF TGTGCCAGCACCAATCCCCCTACAGGCCCCTACGAGCAGTACTTC
TRBD1 TRBJ1-2 - TRBV7-8 CASSGRDRDYGYTF TGTGCCAGCAGCGGGAGGGACAGGGACTATGGCTACACCTTC
- TRBJ2-3 few TRBV19 CASRVGSVSTDTQYF TGTGCCAGTAGGGTCGGTAGCGTTAGCACAGATACGCAGTATTTT
TRBD1 TRBJ1-3 - TRBV19 CASSFGTDSGNTIYF TGTGCCAGTAGTTTTGGGACAGATTCTGGAAACACCATATATTTT
TRBD2 TRBJ2-5 - TRBV5-1 CASSLASGYQETQYF TGCGCCAGCAGCTTGGCTAGCGGGTACCAAGAGACCCAGTACTTC
- TRBJ1-4 - TRBV19 CASTIEAGEKLFF TGTGCCAGTACCATAGAGGCCGGGGAAAAACTGTTTTTT
- TRBJ1-6 - TRBV2 CASRRTENSPLHF TGTGCCAGCAGGCGGACAGAGAATTCACCCCTCCACTTT
- TRBJ1-1 - TRBV15 CATSRGSAVEGTEAFF TGTGCCACCAGCAGAGGTTCGGCGGTGGAGGGCACTGAAGCTTTCTTT
TRBD2 TRBJ2-1 - TRBV7-2 CATGGLAVLNEQFF TGTGCCACCGGTGGGCTAGCGGTTCTCAATGAGCAGTTCTTC
TRBD1 TRBJ2-1 - TRBV11-3 CASSSDRDEQFF TGTGCCAGCAGCTCTGACAGGGATGAGCAGTTCTTC
TRBD1 TRBJ1-2 - TRBV6-5 CASRIDRVGGYTF TGTGCCAGCAGGATCGACAGGGTAGGCGGCTACACCTTC
- TRBJ2-1 - TRBV6-2/TRBV6-3 CASSSLADETYNEQFF TGTGCCAGCAGTTCACTAGCCGATGAAACCTACAATGAGCAGTTCTTC
TRBD2 TRBJ2-7 many TRBV7-8 CASSSTGGSYEQYF TGTGCCAGCAGCTCCACGGGCGGGAGCTACGAGCAGTACTTC
- TRBJ2-6 - TRBV9 CASRDRDSSGANVLTF TGTGCCAGCAGAGACCGAGACAGTTCTGGGGCCAACGTCCTGACTTTC
- TRBJ1-1 - TRBV3-1/TRBV3-2 CASSQEGRFSEAFF TGTGCCAGCAGCCAAGAGGGGAGGTTCTCTGAAGCTTTCTTT
- TRBJ1-1 - TRBV7-2 CASSLGGRFTEAFF TGTGCCAGCAGCTTGGGGGGGCGATTCACTGAAGCTTTCTTT
- TRBJ1-2 - TRBV18 CASSPDKRGYTF TGTGCCAGCTCACCTGATAAGAGGGGCTACACCTTC
- TRBJ2-7 - TRBV7-8 CASSLVGRADYEQYF TGTGCCAGCAGCTTAGTAGGCAGGGCGGACTACGAGCAGTACTTC
- TRBJ1-1 - TRBV3-1/TRBV3-2 CASSFQDRNTEAFF TGTGCCAGCAGCTTCCAGGACAGGAACACTGAAGCTTTCTTT
TRBD1 TRBJ1-1 - TRBV7-2 CASSLVGQGNTEAFF TGTGCCAGCAGCTTAGTAGGACAGGGAAACACTGAAGCTTTCTTT
TRBD1 TRBJ1-4 - TRBV14 CASSQLLPGQVYEKLFF TGTGCCAGCAGCCAACTTCTCCCGGGACAGGTGTATGAAAAACTGTTTTTT
- TRBJ1-1 - TRBV11-2 CASSITTNTEAFF TGTGCCAGCAGCATTACAACCAACACTGAAGCTTTCTTT
TRBD1 TRBJ1-6 - TRBV10-3 CAIGSGTGYNSPLHF TGTGCCATCGGATCCGGGACAGGCTATAATTCACCCCTCCACTTT
- TRBJ1-2 - TRBV7-9 CAGSLTSGNYGYTF TGTGCCGGCTCCTTGACTTCGGGGAACTATGGCTACACCTTC
- TRBJ1-1 many TRBV5-1 CASSLGGLGSTEAFF TGCGCCAGCAGCTTGGGAGGGTTGGGAAGCACTGAAGCTTTCTTT
TRBD2 TRBJ2-1 few TRBV11-2 CASSLGLATNEQFF TGTGCCAGCAGCCTGGGACTAGCAACAAATGAGCAGTTCTTC
- TRBJ2-3 - TRBV25-1 CASSESTDTQYF TGTGCCAGCAGTGAATCGACAGATACGCAGTATTTT
- TRBJ1-5 - TRBV30 CAWSSTGYNQPQHF TGTGCCTGGAGTTCAACAGGCTACAATCAGCCCCAGCATTTT
- TRBJ1-1 few TRBV30 CAWSATGQTEAFF TGTGCCTGGAGCGCGACAGGCCAAACTGAAGCTTTCTTT
TRBD2 TRBJ2-6 - TRBV4-1 CASSQLIAGVFGANVLTF TGCGCCAGCAGCCAATTGATAGCGGGAGTGTTTGGGGCCAACGTCCTGACTTTC
- TRBJ2-5 - TRBV9 CASSEGGQAAQYF TGTGCCAGCAGCGAGGGGGGGCAGGCGGCCCAGTACTTC
- TRBJ2-2 - TRBV6-2/TRBV6-3 CASSDGQSSGTGELFF TGTGCCAGCAGCGACGGACAGTCATCGGGCACCGGGGAGCTGTTTTTT
- TRBJ2-7 - TRBV3-1/TRBV3-2 CASSQDRPHEQYF TGTGCCAGCAGCCAAGATCGTCCCCACGAGCAGTACTTC
TRBD1 TRBJ1-5 - TRBV30 CACSRQGPINQPQHF TGTGCCTGTAGCCGACAGGGGCCTATAAATCAGCCCCAGCATTTT
- TRBJ1-5 - TRBV3-1/TRBV3-2 CASSQDFSAGQPQHF TGTGCCAGCAGCCAAGACTTCTCCGCCGGTCAGCCCCAGCATTTT
- TRBJ2-2 - TRBV4-1 CASSQVLAMGSAGELFF TGCGCCAGCAGCCAAGTGTTAGCGATGGGGAGCGCCGGGGAGCTGTTTTTT
- TRBJ1-4 - TRBV5-1 CASSLNGRATNEKLFF TGCGCCAGCAGCTTGAACGGCCGGGCAACTAATGAAAAACTGTTTTTT
- TRBJ1-5 - TRBV3-1/TRBV3-2 CASSQDRGGQPQHF TGTGCCAGCAGCCAAGATCGGGGGGGTCAGCCCCAGCATTTT
TRBD2 TRBJ2-2 - TRBV4-1 CASSQALAGGPRSTGELFF TGCGCCAGCAGCCAAGCCCTAGCGGGAGGGCCGAGAAGCACCGGGGAGCTGTTTTTT
- TRBJ1-1 - TRBV28 CASSPTLTGVTEAFF TGTGCCAGCAGCCCAACACTTACAGGTGTCACTGAAGCTTTCTTT
- TRBJ2-3 - TRBV27 CASSWNPQASTDTQYF TGTGCCAGCAGTTGGAACCCACAAGCGAGCACAGATACGCAGTATTTT
TRBD1 TRBJ1-1 - TRBV28 CASRPGGSWTEAFF TGTGCCAGCAGACCAGGGGGCTCGTGGACTGAAGCTTTCTTT
- TRBJ2-5 - TRBV3-1/TRBV3-2 CASSQDGASAQETQYF TGTGCCAGCAGCCAAGATGGGGCTAGCGCCCAAGAGACCCAGTACTTC
- TRBJ1-5 - TRBV19 CASRSQGLGNQPQHF TGTGCCAGTAGGAGCCAGGGGTTAGGCAATCAGCCCCAGCATTTT
TRBD2 TRBJ2-7 - TRBV15 CATSRELAGDYEQYF TGTGCCACCAGCAGGGAATTAGCGGGAGACTACGAGCAGTACTTC
TRBD2 TRBJ2-1 - TRBV10-1 CASSESGGSYNEQFF TGCGCCAGCAGTGAGTCGGGGGGGTCTTACAATGAGCAGTTCTTC
- TRBJ1-1 - TRBV29-1 CSVNAQAKGTEAFF TGCAGCGTTAACGCACAGGCGAAAGGGACTGAAGCTTTCTTT
- TRBJ1-1 - TRBV7-9 CASSFQGPSTGTEAFF TGTGCCAGCAGCTTCCAAGGCCCATCTACAGGCACTGAAGCTTTCTTT
TRBD2 TRBJ2-1 - TRBV7-2 CASSPPWTSGRIRNEQFF TGTGCCAGCAGCCCCCCATGGACTAGCGGGAGGATTCGGAATGAGCAGTTCTTC
TRBD1 TRBJ2-7 - TRBV6-5 CASSSLGQGLEQYF TGTGCCAGCAGTTCCTTGGGACAGGGACTCGAGCAGTACTTC
- TRBJ1-2 - TRBV21-1 CASPRGSLSNYGYTF TGTGCCAGTCCTAGAGGGAGCCTCTCTAACTATGGCTACACCTTC
TRBD2 TRBJ2-1 - TRBV4-2 CASSQVDSGSVNEQFF TGTGCCAGCAGCCAAGTAGATAGCGGGAGTGTCAATGAGCAGTTCTTC
- TRBJ2-1 - TRBV7-2 CASSLEAPQGYNEQFF TGTGCCAGCAGCTTAGAGGCACCTCAGGGCTACAATGAGCAGTTCTTC
- TRBJ2-2 - TRBV5-4 CASSFGQGSGELFF TGTGCCAGCAGCTTTGGGCAGGGTTCCGGGGAGCTGTTTTTT
- TRBJ2-2 - TRBV9 CASSLSGGAGELFF TGTGCCAGCAGCTTATCGGGCGGGGCAGGGGAGCTGTTTTTT